The clone carrying this TCR beta chain was counted a few times. Antigen specificity is unknown. Memory CD4+ cells were defined as CD4+CD45RO+CD25-. Amplification of TRBV12-4/TRBJ1-2 clonotypes used adaptor-ligated barcode primers. TCRdb used MiXCR to reprocess the multiplex PCR reads, holding one entry per CDR3 protein. The data contain about 1,300 distinct CDR3 sequences, around 20% of them singletons. Findings of the study overall: Tumor Treg TCRs overlapped most with tumor naive CD4+ cells. Naive CD4+ cells shared 10% to 15% of tumor Treg sequences. Tumor memory CD4+ T cell TCR gene usage was found to cluster with blood and lymph node memory CD4+ cells and with lymph node naive CD4+ cells.

V was pared by 5 bases and J by 4 bases, with 2 bases of the junction left unmatched. This CDR3 is 13 amino acids long. This clonotype was obtained from a female donor with breast cancer. The V and J genes are TRBV12-3 or TRBV12-4 and TRBJ1-2; 9 bases line up with TRBD1. The sequencing sample was made of memory CD4+ T cells sorted from blood. Subset noted: memory CD4+ T cells, CD4+CD45RO+CD25-. The CDR3 DNA follows: TGTGCCAGCAGTCCGGACAGGGGCTATGGCTACACCTTC. Protein: CASSPDRGYGYTF.